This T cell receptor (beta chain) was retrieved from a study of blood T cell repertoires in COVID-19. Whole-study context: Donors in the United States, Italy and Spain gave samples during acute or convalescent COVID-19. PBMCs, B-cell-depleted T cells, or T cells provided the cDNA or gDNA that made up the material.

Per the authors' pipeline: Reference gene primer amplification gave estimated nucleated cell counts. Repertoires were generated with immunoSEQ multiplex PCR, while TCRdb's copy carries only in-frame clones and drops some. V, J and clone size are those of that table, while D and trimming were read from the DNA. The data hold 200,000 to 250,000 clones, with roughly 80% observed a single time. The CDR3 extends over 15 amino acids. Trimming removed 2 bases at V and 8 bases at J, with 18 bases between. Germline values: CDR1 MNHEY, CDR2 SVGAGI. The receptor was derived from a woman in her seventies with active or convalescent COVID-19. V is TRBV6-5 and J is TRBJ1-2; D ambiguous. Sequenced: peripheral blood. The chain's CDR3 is CASSYQVHQSGGYTF. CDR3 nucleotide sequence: TGTGCCAGCAGTTACCAGGTTCATCAATCGGGAGGCTACACCTTC.